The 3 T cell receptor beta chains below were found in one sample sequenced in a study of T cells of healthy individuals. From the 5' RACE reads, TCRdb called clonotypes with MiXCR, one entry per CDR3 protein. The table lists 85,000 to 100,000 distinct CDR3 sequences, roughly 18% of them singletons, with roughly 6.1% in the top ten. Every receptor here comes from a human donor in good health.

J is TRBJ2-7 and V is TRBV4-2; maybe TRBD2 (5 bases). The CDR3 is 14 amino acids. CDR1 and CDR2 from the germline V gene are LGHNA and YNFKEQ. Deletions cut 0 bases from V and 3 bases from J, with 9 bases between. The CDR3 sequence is CASSQEGSYYEQYF. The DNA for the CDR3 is TGTGCCAGCAGCCAAGAGGGGAGTTACTACGAGCAGTACTTC.

The CDR3 nucleotides read TGTGCCAGCAGCCAAGGAGGGGCCAACGTCCTGACTTTC. It codes for CASSQGGANVLTF. V and J are TRBV3-1 and TRBJ2-6; D remains ambiguous. The CDR3 sequence is 13 residues long. V was pared by 1 base and J by 4 bases, with 2 bases between. Germline CDR1 is LGHDT and CDR2 is YNNKEL (reference sequence).

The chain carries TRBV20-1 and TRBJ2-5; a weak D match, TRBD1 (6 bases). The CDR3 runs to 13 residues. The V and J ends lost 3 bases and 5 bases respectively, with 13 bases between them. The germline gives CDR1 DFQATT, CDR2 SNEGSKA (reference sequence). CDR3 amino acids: CSASTGTGETQYF. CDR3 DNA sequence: TGCAGTGCTAGTACAGGGACGGGGGAGACCCAGTACTTC.